Described below is a single T cell receptor (beta chain) sequence and its context. The antigen is not known. These data originate in a study of radiotherapy plus CTLA-4 blockade in lung cancer. Whole-study context: More than 15% of enrolled patients responded objectively, and more than 25% had disease control.

The method was immunoSEQ multiplex PCR; TCRdb's version includes in-frame clones alone and lacks a portion of them. The sample records more than 90,000 clones, approximately 86% being singletons. Overall study results and limits: Early blood T cell clone dynamics reportedly forecast response best, with interferon-beta. Tumor-derived TCR clones expanded in blood after radiotherapy plus ipilimumab.

The CDR3 runs 12 residues. Germline V gives CDR1 MNHEY, CDR2 SVGAGI. V was pared by 5 bases and J by 4 bases, with 8 bases between. Chemo-refractory metastatic non-small-cell lung cancer patients were treated with focal radiation plus CTLA-4 blockade with ipilimumab. V is TRBV6-5 and J is TRBJ1-2; D uncertain. The origin of this receptor is a human donor with non-small cell lung cancer that progressed on radiotherapy plus ipilimumab. The sequenced sample was peripheral blood, obtained from a patient treated with radiotherapy plus ipilimumab. The CDR3 nucleotides read TGTGCCAGCAGTGCGCCCGGCTATGGCTACACCTTC. Translated: CASSAPGYGYTF.